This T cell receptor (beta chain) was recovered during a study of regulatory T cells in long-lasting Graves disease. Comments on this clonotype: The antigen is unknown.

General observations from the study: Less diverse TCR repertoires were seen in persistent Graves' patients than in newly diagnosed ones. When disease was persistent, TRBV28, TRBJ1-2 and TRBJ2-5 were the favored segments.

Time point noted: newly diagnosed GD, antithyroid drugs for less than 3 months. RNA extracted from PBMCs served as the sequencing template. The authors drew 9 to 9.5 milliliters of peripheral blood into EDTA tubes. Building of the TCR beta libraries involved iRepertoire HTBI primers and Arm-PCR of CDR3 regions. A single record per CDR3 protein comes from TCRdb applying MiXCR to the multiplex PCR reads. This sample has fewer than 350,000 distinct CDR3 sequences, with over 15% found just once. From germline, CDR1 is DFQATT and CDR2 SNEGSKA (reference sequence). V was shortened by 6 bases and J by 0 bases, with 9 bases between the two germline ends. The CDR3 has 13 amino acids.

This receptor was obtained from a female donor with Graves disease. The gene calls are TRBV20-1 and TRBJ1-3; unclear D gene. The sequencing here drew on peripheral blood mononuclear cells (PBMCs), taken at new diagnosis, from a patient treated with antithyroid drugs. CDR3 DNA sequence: TGCAGTGCCCTTCACCTCTCTGGAAACACCATATATTTT. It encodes CSALHLSGNTIYF.